This T cell receptor beta chain was observed in a study of T-cell reconstitution after alpha-beta-depleted transplantation in children. As it was prepared, the TCRbeta library received unique molecular identifiers. TCRdb fed the PCR reads into MiXCR, producing one record per CDR3 protein. The repertoire holds tens of thousands of distinct CDR3 sequences, with 7.3% as singletons. The CDR3 loop spans 14 amino acids. The V gene end was trimmed by 6 bases and the J gene end by 0 bases; junction bases not matched to a gene: 2. This clonotype was seen at least ten times. The source material was PBMCs from the stem cell graft donor, sampled from the stem cell graft. This TCR was sampled from a human donor who donated a stem cell graft to a child with acute lymphoblastic leukemia. This sequence joins TRBV12-3 or TRBV12-4 and TRBJ2-7, with 10 nucleotides matching TRBD2. CDR3 DNA sequence: TGTGCCAGCAGCCGACTAGCGGGCTCCTACGAGCAGTACTTC. It specifies CASSRLAGSYEQYF.